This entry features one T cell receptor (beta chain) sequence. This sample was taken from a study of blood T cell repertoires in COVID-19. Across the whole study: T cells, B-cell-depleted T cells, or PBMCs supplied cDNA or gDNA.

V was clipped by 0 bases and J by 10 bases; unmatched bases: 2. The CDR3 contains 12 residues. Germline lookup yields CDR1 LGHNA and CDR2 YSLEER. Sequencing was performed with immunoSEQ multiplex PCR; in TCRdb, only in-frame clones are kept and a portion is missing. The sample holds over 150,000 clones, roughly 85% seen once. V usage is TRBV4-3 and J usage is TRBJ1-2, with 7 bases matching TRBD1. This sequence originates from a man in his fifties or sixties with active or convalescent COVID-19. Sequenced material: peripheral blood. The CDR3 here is CASSQDTGAYTF. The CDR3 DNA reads TGCGCCAGCAGCCAAGATACAGGGGCCTACACCTTC.